The clone carrying this TCR beta chain was counted between two and nine times. Its specificity is not known. Trimming left V 1 base short and J 3 bases short, with 7 bases between. The CDR3 consists of 14 residues. CDR1 and CDR2 from the germline V gene are SGHTA and FQGTGA. The data derive from a study of naive and memory T cell subsets. General study results and limits: TCRs were reportedly recovered from both biopsy types, mostly tuberculin test sites.

Amplification of ligated cDNA took four PCR rounds with SP2 and nested alpha and beta constant primers. TCRdb re-called the UMI-ligation and nested PCR reads through MiXCR, storing one row per CDR3 protein. Of 35,000 to 40,000 distinct CDR3 sequences in the sample, more than 9.5% were seen once. As to treatment: skin biopsy from PPD injection site in Mantoux-positive individual. The library had UMIs added by 3' ligation of an oligonucleotide to TCR cDNA. The sequenced sample was skin, obtained from a tuberculin skin test site. The genes are TRBV7-3 and TRBJ1-5; no clear D gene. The receptor was isolated from an adult in good health. The CDR3 spells CASSLIKDNQPQHF. The CDR3, as DNA: TGTGCCAGCAGCTTAATAAAGGACAATCAGCCCCAGCATTTT.